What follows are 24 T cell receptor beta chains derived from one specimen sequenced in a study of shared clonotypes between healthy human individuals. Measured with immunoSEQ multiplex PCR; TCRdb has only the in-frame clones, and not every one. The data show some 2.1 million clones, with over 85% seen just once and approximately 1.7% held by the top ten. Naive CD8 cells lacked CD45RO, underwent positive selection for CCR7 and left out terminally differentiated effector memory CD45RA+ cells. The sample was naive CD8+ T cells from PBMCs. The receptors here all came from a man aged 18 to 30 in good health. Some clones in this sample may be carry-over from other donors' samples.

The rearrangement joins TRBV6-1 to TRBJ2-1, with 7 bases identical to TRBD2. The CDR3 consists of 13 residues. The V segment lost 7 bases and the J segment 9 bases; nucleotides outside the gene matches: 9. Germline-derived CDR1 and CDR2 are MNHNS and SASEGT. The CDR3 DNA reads TGTGCCAGCACCGAGGTACTAGCGAGTGAGCAGTTCTTC. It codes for CASTEVLASEQFF.

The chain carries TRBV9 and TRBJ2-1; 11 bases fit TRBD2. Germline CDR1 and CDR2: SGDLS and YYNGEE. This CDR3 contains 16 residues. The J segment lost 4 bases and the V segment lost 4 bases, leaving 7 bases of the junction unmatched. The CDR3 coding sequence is TGTGCCAGCAGCCCTTGGACTAGCGGGTTATACAATGAGCAGTTCTTC. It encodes CASSPWTSGLYNEQFF.

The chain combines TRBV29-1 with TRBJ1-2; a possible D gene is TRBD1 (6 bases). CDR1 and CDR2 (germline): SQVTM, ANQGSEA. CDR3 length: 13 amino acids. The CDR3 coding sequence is TGCTCCACCCCAGGGCAGGGGAACTATGGCTACACCTTC. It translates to CSTPGQGNYGYTF.

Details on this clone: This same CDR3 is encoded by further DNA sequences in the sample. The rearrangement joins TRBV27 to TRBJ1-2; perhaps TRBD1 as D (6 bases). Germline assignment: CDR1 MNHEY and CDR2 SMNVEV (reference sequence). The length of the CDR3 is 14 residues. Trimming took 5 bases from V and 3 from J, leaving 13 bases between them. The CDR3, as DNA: TGTGCCAGCAGTCTCCTGGGGGGCGACTATGGCTACACCTTC. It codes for CASSLLGGDYGYTF.

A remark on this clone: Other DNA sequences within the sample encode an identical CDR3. Written as DNA, the CDR3 is TGTGCCAGCAGCGTAGGCGGGACAGGGATCTACGAGCAGTACTTC. Amino acids: CASSVGGTGIYEQYF. The rearrangement links TRBV9 to TRBJ2-7; 9 nucleotides agree with TRBD1. Germline CDR1 reads SGDLS; CDR2 reads YYNGEE. Trimming at V came to 0 bases and at J to 3 bases, leaving 4 bases not matched to a gene. This CDR3 has 15 residues. The full variable domain, with the rest looked up from reference TRBV9 and TRBJ2-7, is DSGVTQTPKHLITATGQRVTLRCSPRSGDLSVYWYQQSLDQGLQFLIQYYNGEERAKGNILERFSAQQFPDLHSELNLSSLELGDSALYFCASSVGGTGIYEQYFGPGTRLTVT.

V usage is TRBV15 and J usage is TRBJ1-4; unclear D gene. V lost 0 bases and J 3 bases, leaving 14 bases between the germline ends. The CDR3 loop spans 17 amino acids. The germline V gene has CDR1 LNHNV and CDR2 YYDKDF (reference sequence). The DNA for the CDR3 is TGTGCCACCAGCAGAGATATTGACCGGGCCCCTAATGAAAAACTGTTTTTT. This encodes CATSRDIDRAPNEKLFF.

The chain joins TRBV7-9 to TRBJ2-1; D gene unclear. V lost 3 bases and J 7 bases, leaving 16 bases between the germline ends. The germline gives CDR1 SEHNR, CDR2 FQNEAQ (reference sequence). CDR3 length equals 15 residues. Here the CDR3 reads CASSFPEPHRNEQFF. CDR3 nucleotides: TGTGCCAGCAGCTTCCCCGAGCCCCACCGTAATGAGCAGTTCTTC.

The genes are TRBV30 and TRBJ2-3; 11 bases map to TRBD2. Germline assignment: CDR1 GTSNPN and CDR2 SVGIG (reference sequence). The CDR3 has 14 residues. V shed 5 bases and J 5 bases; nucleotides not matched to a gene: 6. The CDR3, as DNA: TGTGCCTGGTATAGCGGGAGGGGAAGAGATACGCAGTATTTT. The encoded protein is CAWYSGRGRDTQYF.

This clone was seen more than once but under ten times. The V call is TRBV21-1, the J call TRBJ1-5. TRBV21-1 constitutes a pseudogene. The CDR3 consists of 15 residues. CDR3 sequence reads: CASSKREGCHQPQHF. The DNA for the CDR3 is TGTGCCAGCAGCAAACGTGAAGGGTGCCATCAGCCCCAGCATTTT.

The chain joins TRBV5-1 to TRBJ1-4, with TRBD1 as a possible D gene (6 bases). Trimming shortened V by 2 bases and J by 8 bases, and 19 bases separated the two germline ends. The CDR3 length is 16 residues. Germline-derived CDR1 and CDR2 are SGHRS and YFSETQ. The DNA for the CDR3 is TGCGCCAGCAGCTTAAACAGGGAATCAGTGGGGGAAAAACTGTTTTTT. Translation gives CASSLNRESVGEKLFF.

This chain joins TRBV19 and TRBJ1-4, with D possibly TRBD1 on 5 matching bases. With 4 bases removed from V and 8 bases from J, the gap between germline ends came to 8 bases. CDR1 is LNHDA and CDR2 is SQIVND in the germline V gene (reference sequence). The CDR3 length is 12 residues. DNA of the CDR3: TGTGCCAGTAGTACCGGGGGGGAAAAACTGTTTTTT. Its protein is CASSTGGEKLFF.

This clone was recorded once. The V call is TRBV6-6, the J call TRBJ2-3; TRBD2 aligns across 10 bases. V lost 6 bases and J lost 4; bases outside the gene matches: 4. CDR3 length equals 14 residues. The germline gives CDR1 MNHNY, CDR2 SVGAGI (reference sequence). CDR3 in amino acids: CASRAGGPADTQYF. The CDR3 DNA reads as TGTGCCAGCAGAGCGGGAGGGCCGGCAGATACGCAGTATTTT.

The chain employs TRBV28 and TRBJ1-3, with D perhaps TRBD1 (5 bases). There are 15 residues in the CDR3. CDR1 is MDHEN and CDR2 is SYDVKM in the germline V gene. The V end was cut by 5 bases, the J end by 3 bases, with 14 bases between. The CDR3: CASSPQGNGGNTIYF. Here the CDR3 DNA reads TGTGCCAGCAGTCCGCAGGGAAATGGTGGAAACACCATATATTTT.

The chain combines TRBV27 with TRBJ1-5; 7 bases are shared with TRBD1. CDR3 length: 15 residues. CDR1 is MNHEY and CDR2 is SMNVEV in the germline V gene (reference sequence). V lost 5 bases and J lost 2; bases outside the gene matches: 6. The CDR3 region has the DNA TGTGCCAGCAGTCCGTGGGACAGCCGCAATCAGCCCCAGCATTTT. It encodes CASSPWDSRNQPQHF.

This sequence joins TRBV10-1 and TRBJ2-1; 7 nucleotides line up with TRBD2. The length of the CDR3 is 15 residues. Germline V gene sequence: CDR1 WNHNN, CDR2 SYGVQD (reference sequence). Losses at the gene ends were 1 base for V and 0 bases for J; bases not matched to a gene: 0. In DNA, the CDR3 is TGCGCCAGCAGTGAGTGCGGGAGCTCCTACAATGAGCAGTTCTTC. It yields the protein CASSECGSSYNEQFF.

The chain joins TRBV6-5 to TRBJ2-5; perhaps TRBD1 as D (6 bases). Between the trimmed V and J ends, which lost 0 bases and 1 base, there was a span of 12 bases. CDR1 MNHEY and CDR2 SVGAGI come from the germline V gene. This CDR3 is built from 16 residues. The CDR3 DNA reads TGTGCCAGCAGTTACTCGAAGGGGGACCTCCAAGAGACCCAGTACTTC. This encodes CASSYSKGDLQETQYF.

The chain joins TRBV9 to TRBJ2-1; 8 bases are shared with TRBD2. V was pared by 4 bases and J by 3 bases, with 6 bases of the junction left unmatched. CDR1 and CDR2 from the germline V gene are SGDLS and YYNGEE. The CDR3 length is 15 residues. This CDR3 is CASSYAGGIYNEQFF. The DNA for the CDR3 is TGTGCCAGCAGCTATGCGGGAGGTATCTACAATGAGCAGTTCTTC.

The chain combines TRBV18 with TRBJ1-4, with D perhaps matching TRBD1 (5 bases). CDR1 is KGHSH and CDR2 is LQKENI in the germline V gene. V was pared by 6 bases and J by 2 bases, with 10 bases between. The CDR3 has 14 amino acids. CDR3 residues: CASSRVGTNEKLFF. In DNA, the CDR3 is TGTGCCAGCTCCAGGGTTGGCACTAATGAAAAACTGTTTTTT.

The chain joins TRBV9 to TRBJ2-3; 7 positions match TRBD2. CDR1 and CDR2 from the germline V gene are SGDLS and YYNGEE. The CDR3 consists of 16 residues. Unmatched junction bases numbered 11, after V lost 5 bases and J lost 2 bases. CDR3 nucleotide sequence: TGTGCCAGCAGGGTATCAAGCGGGACCTTCACAGATACGCAGTATTTT. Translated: CASRVSSGTFTDTQYF.

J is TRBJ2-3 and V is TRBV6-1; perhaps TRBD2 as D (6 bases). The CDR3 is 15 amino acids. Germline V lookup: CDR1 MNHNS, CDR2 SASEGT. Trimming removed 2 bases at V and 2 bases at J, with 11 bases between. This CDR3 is CASSESGLDTDTQYF. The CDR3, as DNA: TGTGCCAGCAGTGAATCGGGACTTGACACAGATACGCAGTATTTT.

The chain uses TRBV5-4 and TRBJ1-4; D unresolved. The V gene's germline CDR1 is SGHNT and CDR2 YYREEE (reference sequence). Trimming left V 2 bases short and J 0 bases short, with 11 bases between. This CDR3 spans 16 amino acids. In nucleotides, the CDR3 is TGTGCCAGCAGCTTCGGCAGGCGAACAACTAATGAAAAACTGTTTTTT. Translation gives CASSFGRRTTNEKLFF. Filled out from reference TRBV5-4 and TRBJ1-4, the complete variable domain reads ETGVTQSPTHLIKTRGQQVTLRCSSQSGHNTVSWYQQALGQGPQFIFQYYREEENGRGNFPPRFSGLQFPNYSSELNVNALELDDSALYLCASSFGRRTTNEKLFFGSGTQLSVL.

The CDR3 nucleotides read TGTGCCACCCGTCCCCCCGGGGAGGACGAGCAGTACTTC. Amino acids: CATRPPGEDEQYF. V gene TRBV7-6 combines with J gene TRBJ2-7, with D possibly matching TRBD2 (6 bases). The CDR3 covers 13 residues. Between the trimmed V and J ends, which lost 10 bases and 5 bases, there was a span of 18 bases. Germline CDR1 is SGHVS and CDR2 is FNYEAQ.

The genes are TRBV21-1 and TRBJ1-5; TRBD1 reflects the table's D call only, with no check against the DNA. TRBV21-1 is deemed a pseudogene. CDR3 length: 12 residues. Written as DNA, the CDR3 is TGTGCCACCACATGCGGGACAGTCCCCCAGCATTTT. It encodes CATTCGTVPQHF.

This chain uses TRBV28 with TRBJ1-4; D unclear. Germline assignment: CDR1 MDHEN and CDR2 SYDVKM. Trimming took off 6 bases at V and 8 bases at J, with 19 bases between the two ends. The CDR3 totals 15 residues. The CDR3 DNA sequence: TGTGCCAGCAGCATTAAACTTGGGGTGGCCGAAAAACTGTTTTTT. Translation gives CASSIKLGVAEKLFF.